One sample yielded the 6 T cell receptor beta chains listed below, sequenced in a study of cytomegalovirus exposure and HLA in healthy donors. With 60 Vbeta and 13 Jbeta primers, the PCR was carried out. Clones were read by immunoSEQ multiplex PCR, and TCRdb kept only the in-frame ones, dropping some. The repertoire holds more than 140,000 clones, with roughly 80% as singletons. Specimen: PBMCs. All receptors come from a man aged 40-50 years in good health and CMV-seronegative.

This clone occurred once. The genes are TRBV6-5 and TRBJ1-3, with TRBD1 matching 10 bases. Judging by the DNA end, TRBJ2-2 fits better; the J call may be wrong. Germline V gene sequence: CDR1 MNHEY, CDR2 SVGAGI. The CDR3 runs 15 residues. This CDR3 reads CASRRDRGSAGELFF. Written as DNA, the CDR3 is TGTGCCAGCAGGCGGGACAGGGGATCGGCCGGGGAGCTGTTTTTT.

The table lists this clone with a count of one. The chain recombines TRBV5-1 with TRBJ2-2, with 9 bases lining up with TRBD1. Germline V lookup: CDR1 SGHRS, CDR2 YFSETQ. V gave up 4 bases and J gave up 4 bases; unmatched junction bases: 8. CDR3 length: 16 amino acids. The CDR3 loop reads CASSAGTGRTTGELFF. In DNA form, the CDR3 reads TGCGCCAGCAGCGCCGGGACAGGGAGGACCACCGGGGAGCTGTTTTTT.

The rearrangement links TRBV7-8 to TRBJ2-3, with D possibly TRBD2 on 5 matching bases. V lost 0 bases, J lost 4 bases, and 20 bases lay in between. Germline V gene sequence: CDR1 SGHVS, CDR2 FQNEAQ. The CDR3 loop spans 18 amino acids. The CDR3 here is CASSLAIVPSSISDTQYF. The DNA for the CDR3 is TGTGCCAGCAGCTTAGCGATCGTCCCTAGCAGCATTTCAGATACGCAGTATTTT.

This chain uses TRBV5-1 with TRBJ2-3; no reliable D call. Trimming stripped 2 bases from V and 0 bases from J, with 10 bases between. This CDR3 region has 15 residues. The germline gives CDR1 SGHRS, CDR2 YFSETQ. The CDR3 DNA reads TGCGCCAGCAGCTTTGTCCTCCAGAGCACAGATACGCAGTATTTT. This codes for CASSFVLQSTDTQYF. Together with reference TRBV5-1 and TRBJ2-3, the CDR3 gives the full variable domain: KAGVTQTPRYLIKTRGQQVTLSCSPISGHRSVSWYQQTPGQGLQFLFEYFSETQRNKGNFPGRFSGRQFSNSRSEMNVSTLELGDSALYLCASSFVLQSTDTQYFGPGTRLTVL.

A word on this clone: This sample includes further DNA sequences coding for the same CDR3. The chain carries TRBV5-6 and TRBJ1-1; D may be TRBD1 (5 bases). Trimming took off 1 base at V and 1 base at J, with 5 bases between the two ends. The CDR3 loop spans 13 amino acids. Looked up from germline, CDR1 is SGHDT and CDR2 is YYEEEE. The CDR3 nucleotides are TGTGCCAGCAGCTTGAGGGGGAACACTGAAGCTTTCTTT. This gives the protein CASSLRGNTEAFF.

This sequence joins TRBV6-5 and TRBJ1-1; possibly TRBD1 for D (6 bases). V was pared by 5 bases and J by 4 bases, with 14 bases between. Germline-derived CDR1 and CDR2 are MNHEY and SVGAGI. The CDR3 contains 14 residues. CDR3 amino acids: CASSPGELGTEAFF. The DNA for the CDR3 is TGTGCCAGCAGTCCAGGGGAATTGGGCACTGAAGCTTTCTTT.